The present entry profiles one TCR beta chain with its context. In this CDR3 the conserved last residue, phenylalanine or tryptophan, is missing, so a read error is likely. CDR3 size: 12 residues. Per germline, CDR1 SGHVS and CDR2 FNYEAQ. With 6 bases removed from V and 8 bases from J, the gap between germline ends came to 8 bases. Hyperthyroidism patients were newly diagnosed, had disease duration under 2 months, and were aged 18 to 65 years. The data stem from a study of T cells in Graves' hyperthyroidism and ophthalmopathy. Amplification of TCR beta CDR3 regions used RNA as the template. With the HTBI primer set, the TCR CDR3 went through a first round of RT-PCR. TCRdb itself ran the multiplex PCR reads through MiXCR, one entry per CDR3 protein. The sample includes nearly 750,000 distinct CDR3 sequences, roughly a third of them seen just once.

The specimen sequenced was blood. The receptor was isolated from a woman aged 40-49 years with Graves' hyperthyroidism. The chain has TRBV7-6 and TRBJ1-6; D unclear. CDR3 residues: CASSSGDSPLHL. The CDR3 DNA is TGTGCCAGCAGTTCCGGAGATTCACCCCTCCACCTT.